Listed below are T cell receptor beta chains from one sample, sequenced in a study of blood T cell repertoires in COVID-19. The assay was immunoSEQ multiplex PCR, and TCRdb's table has in-frame clones only and misses some. The sample shows some 300,000 clones, around 88% of them seen only once. Sequencing was done on a sample of peripheral blood. The receptor set was obtained from a woman in her 30s who had recovered from COVID-19. CDR3s include the opening cysteine and the closing phenylalanine or tryptophan. Fields, in order: clone size, V gene, D gene, J gene, CDR3 DNA, CDR3 protein. The D gene is left open where the match is weak. Only part of the rows carry a size: once, few, many, or a class if the clone is expanded.

abundance: once
v_gene: TRBV2
d_gene: NA
j_gene: TRBJ1-1
CDR3nt: TGTGCCAGCAGAGCCGTCGCAGGTGGGGCTTTCTTT
CDR3aa: CASRAVAGGAFF

abundance: NA
v_gene: TRBV13
d_gene: NA
j_gene: TRBJ2-7
CDR3nt: TGTGCCAGCAGCCCCCCGTGGGCAGGGGAGGGTTACGAGCAGTACTTC
CDR3aa: CASSPPWAGEGYEQYF

abundance: NA
v_gene: TRBV20-1
d_gene: NA
j_gene: TRBJ1-2
CDR3nt: TGCAGTGCTAGACAGGGTAGCTACACCTTC
CDR3aa: CSARQGSYTF

abundance: NA
v_gene: TRBV6-2/TRBV6-3
d_gene: NA
j_gene: TRBJ1-1
CDR3nt: TGTGCCAGCAGTTACTCGAGAGGGGAAGCTTTCTTT
CDR3aa: CASSYSRGEAFF

abundance: NA
v_gene: TRBV5-1
d_gene: NA
j_gene: TRBJ1-2
CDR3nt: TGCGCCAGCAGCTTGAACGGGGGCTACACCTTC
CDR3aa: CASSLNGGYTF

abundance: NA
v_gene: TRBV2
d_gene: NA
j_gene: TRBJ2-7
CDR3nt: TGTGCCAGCACCTCCGGGGGGCACGAGCAGTACTTC
CDR3aa: CASTSGGHEQYF

abundance: NA
v_gene: TRBV28
d_gene: TRBD1
j_gene: TRBJ1-1
CDR3nt: TGTGCCAGCGTGGCAGGGGGCCTGAACACTGAAGCTTTCTTT
CDR3aa: CASVAGGLNTEAFF

abundance: NA
v_gene: TRBV28
d_gene: NA
j_gene: TRBJ1-6
CDR3nt: TGTGCCAGCAGAACGACAGGAGGTAATTCACCCCTCCACTTT
CDR3aa: CASRTTGGNSPLHF

abundance: NA
v_gene: TRBV29-1
d_gene: TRBD1
j_gene: TRBJ2-7
CDR3nt: TGCAGCGTTGAAGATCCACCGGGCGGGACAGGTCAAAATCCCTACGAGCAGTACTTC
CDR3aa: CSVEDPPGGTGQNPYEQYF

abundance: NA
v_gene: TRBV7-2
d_gene: TRBD1
j_gene: TRBJ1-6
CDR3nt: TGTGCCAGCAGCTACGGGACAGGGGAAACGACCCTCCACTTT
CDR3aa: CASSYGTGETTLHF

abundance: NA
v_gene: TRBV7-2
d_gene: NA
j_gene: TRBJ1-2
CDR3nt: TGTGCCAGCAGCCCCGGACTGGGTTCTAACTATGGCTACACCTTC
CDR3aa: CASSPGLGSNYGYTF

abundance: NA
v_gene: TRBV5-1
d_gene: NA
j_gene: TRBJ1-3
CDR3nt: TGCGCCAGCAGCTTTGACAGCCACTCTGGAAACACCATATATTTT
CDR3aa: CASSFDSHSGNTIYF

abundance: NA
v_gene: TRBV27
d_gene: NA
j_gene: TRBJ2-5
CDR3nt: TGTGCCAGCAGTTTAGTGGCAGACCAAGAGACCCAGTACTTC
CDR3aa: CASSLVADQETQYF

abundance: NA
v_gene: TRBV30
d_gene: NA
j_gene: TRBJ1-1
CDR3nt: TGTGCCTGGACCCTGGACAGTTTAATGAACACTGAAGCTTTCTTT
CDR3aa: CAWTLDSLMNTEAFF

abundance: once
v_gene: TRBV6-5
d_gene: NA
j_gene: TRBJ1-2
CDR3nt: TGTGCCAGCAGGACGACAGCTAACTATGGCTACACCTTC
CDR3aa: CASRTTANYGYTF

abundance: NA
v_gene: TRBV7-6
d_gene: NA
j_gene: TRBJ2-7
CDR3nt: TGTGCCAGCAGCTTAGAGGTTGACTCCACCTACGAGCAGTACTTC
CDR3aa: CASSLEVDSTYEQYF

abundance: NA
v_gene: TRBV6-5
d_gene: TRBD1
j_gene: TRBJ1-6
CDR3nt: TGTGCCACCAAACAGGGGAGGCATTCACCCCTCCACTTT
CDR3aa: CATKQGRHSPLHF

abundance: NA
v_gene: TRBV4-1
d_gene: NA
j_gene: TRBJ1-4
CDR3nt: TGCGCCAGCAGCCAACCTACGAATGAAAAACTGTTTTTT
CDR3aa: CASSQPTNEKLFF

abundance: medium-sized
v_gene: TRBV5-1
d_gene: NA
j_gene: TRBJ1-1
CDR3nt: TGCGCCAGCAGCTTGGGCAGGGCCACTGAAGCTTTCTTT
CDR3aa: CASSLGRATEAFF

abundance: few
v_gene: TRBV5-1
d_gene: NA
j_gene: TRBJ2-3
CDR3nt: TGCGCCAGCAGCTTGGCAGGGGCAGATACGCAGTATTTT
CDR3aa: CASSLAGADTQYF

abundance: NA
v_gene: TRBV11-2
d_gene: NA
j_gene: TRBJ2-1
CDR3nt: TGTGCCAGCAGCTTAACGCCGGAGAGCGAGCAGTTCTTC
CDR3aa: CASSLTPESEQFF

abundance: NA
v_gene: TRBV30
d_gene: NA
j_gene: TRBJ1-5
CDR3nt: TGTGCCTGGAGCGGACAGCCGGGTTTCTATCAGCCCCAGCATTTT
CDR3aa: CAWSGQPGFYQPQHF

abundance: NA
v_gene: TRBV6-2/TRBV6-3
d_gene: NA
j_gene: TRBJ1-2
CDR3nt: TGTGCCAGCAGCCAGGGGCTATACTATGGCTACACCTTC
CDR3aa: CASSQGLYYGYTF

abundance: NA
v_gene: TRBV30
d_gene: NA
j_gene: TRBJ2-5
CDR3nt: TGTGCCTGGAGAGGGGCCCAAGAGACCCAGTACTTC
CDR3aa: CAWRGAQETQYF

abundance: NA
v_gene: TRBV15
d_gene: NA
j_gene: TRBJ1-1
CDR3nt: TGTGCCACCAGCAGAGCATTGAACACTGAAGCTTTCTTT
CDR3aa: CATSRALNTEAFF

abundance: NA
v_gene: TRBV9
d_gene: NA
j_gene: TRBJ2-7
CDR3nt: TGTGCCAGCAGCGTAGATTGGCAGATGCTCGACGAGCAGTACTTC
CDR3aa: CASSVDWQMLDEQYF

abundance: NA
v_gene: TRBV5-1
d_gene: NA
j_gene: TRBJ2-3
CDR3nt: TGCGCCAGCAGCTACCGCGGACATTTAACTAGCACAGATACGCAGTATTTT
CDR3aa: CASSYRGHLTSTDTQYF

abundance: NA
v_gene: TRBV15
d_gene: NA
j_gene: TRBJ2-3
CDR3nt: TGTGCCACCAGCAGAGGAGTGGGCAGCTGGACAGATACGCAGTATTTT
CDR3aa: CATSRGVGSWTDTQYF

abundance: NA
v_gene: TRBV28
d_gene: NA
j_gene: TRBJ1-2
CDR3nt: TGTGCCAGCAGGATACAGGGTAGCAACTATGGCTACACCTTC
CDR3aa: CASRIQGSNYGYTF

abundance: NA
v_gene: TRBV7-3
d_gene: TRBD1
j_gene: TRBJ1-2
CDR3nt: TGTGCCAGCAGCTCCGGGACAGGGGACGGCTACACCTTC
CDR3aa: CASSSGTGDGYTF

abundance: NA
v_gene: TRBV19
d_gene: NA
j_gene: TRBJ1-2
CDR3nt: TGTGCCAGTAGTATAGGGGGTGGAGGCCTTCCCTATGGCTACACCTTC
CDR3aa: CASSIGGGGLPYGYTF

abundance: NA
v_gene: TRBV30
d_gene: TRBD1
j_gene: TRBJ2-6
CDR3nt: TGTGCCTCCCCAGATCTGAACAGGGGGGGGGCCAACGTCCTGACTTTC
CDR3aa: CASPDLNRGGANVLTF

abundance: few
v_gene: TRBV20-1
d_gene: TRBD1
j_gene: TRBJ2-5
CDR3nt: TGCAGTGCTAGTTCAGGGACAGGGGGGGAGACCCAGTACTTC
CDR3aa: CSASSGTGGETQYF

abundance: NA
v_gene: TRBV21-1
d_gene: NA
j_gene: TRBJ1-6
CDR3nt: TGTGCCAGCAAGAAATGTTGCGTCCGGGACAGAAATTCACCCCTCCACTTT
CDR3aa: CASKKCCVRDRNSPLHF

abundance: NA
v_gene: TRBV5-1
d_gene: NA
j_gene: TRBJ2-1
CDR3nt: TGCGCCAGCAGCTTGGCCTTAGCCGATGAGCAGTTCTTC
CDR3aa: CASSLALADEQFF

abundance: NA
v_gene: TRBV10-3
d_gene: NA
j_gene: TRBJ1-5
CDR3nt: TGTGCCACTAGACAGGAAAATCAGCCCCAGCATTTT
CDR3aa: CATRQENQPQHF

abundance: NA
v_gene: TRBV2
d_gene: TRBD1
j_gene: TRBJ1-6
CDR3nt: TGTGCCAGCAGTCCTCCGGGACAGGGTTATTCACCCCTCCACTTT
CDR3aa: CASSPPGQGYSPLHF

abundance: NA
v_gene: TRBV19
d_gene: NA
j_gene: TRBJ1-5
CDR3nt: TGTGCCAGTAGTATAGGGGCAGGGTATTACCAGCCCCAGCATTTT
CDR3aa: CASSIGAGYYQPQHF

abundance: NA
v_gene: TRBV6-2/TRBV6-3
d_gene: NA
j_gene: TRBJ2-7
CDR3nt: TGTGCCAGCAGTTACTCGCCCCAGGTGAGCTACTACGAGCAGTACTTC
CDR3aa: CASSYSPQVSYYEQYF

abundance: NA
v_gene: TRBV2
d_gene: TRBD1
j_gene: TRBJ2-2
CDR3nt: TGTGCCTGCCAGGGACAGATGAACACCGGGGAGCTGTTTTTT
CDR3aa: CACQGQMNTGELFF

abundance: NA
v_gene: TRBV28
d_gene: NA
j_gene: TRBJ2-5
CDR3nt: TGTGCCAGCAGCTCTACAGGACAGGGAGGGGGAGAGACCCAGTACTTC
CDR3aa: CASSSTGQGGGETQYF

abundance: few
v_gene: TRBV6-5
d_gene: TRBD1
j_gene: TRBJ1-6
CDR3nt: TGTGCCAGCAGTTACTCAGGGACAGTAAATTCACCCCTCCACTTT
CDR3aa: CASSYSGTVNSPLHF

abundance: NA
v_gene: TRBV10-1
d_gene: TRBD1
j_gene: TRBJ1-5
CDR3nt: TGCGCCAGCAGTGACCTGAGACTTCAGGGGGCATTTGTACTTAGACAGCCCCAGCATTTT
CDR3aa: CASSDLRLQGAFVLRQPQHF

abundance: NA
v_gene: TRBV29-1
d_gene: TRBD1
j_gene: TRBJ1-2
CDR3nt: TGCAGCGCCCTACAGGGGGTGCATAACTATGGCTACACCTTC
CDR3aa: CSALQGVHNYGYTF

abundance: NA
v_gene: TRBV24-1
d_gene: TRBD2
j_gene: TRBJ2-1
CDR3nt: TGTGCCACCAGTGCCGCACTAGCGCCCGAGGTAAATGAGCAGTTCTTC
CDR3aa: CATSAALAPEVNEQFF

abundance: NA
v_gene: TRBV6-5
d_gene: TRBD1
j_gene: TRBJ2-1
CDR3nt: TGTGCCAGCACCGGACAGGGGTTTTATAATGAGCAGTTCTTC
CDR3aa: CASTGQGFYNEQFF

abundance: NA
v_gene: TRBV27
d_gene: TRBD2
j_gene: TRBJ2-1
CDR3nt: TGTGCCAGCAGTTTATTAGCGGGACACAATGAGCAGTTCTTC
CDR3aa: CASSLLAGHNEQFF

abundance: NA
v_gene: TRBV7-2
d_gene: TRBD1
j_gene: TRBJ2-2
CDR3nt: TGTGCCAGCAGCGCCTACAGGGGGCTGGACACCGGGGAGCTGTTTTTT
CDR3aa: CASSAYRGLDTGELFF

abundance: NA
v_gene: TRBV9
d_gene: NA
j_gene: TRBJ1-3
CDR3nt: TGTGCCAGCAGCGACGGGTGGGTGGAAAACACCATATATTTT
CDR3aa: CASSDGWVENTIYF

abundance: once
v_gene: TRBV19
d_gene: TRBD1
j_gene: TRBJ1-5
CDR3nt: TGTGCCAGTAACACAGGGGGTAGGCGCAATCAGCCCCAGCATTTT
CDR3aa: CASNTGGRRNQPQHF

abundance: once
v_gene: TRBV5-1
d_gene: NA
j_gene: TRBJ1-2
CDR3nt: TGCGCCAGCAGCTTGGGTATAGGGACTGATGGCTACACCTTC
CDR3aa: CASSLGIGTDGYTF

abundance: NA
v_gene: TRBV5-8
d_gene: NA
j_gene: TRBJ1-1
CDR3nt: TGTGCCAGCAGCCCCTATATATGGTTGGCTGAAGCTTTCTTT
CDR3aa: CASSPYIWLAEAFF

abundance: NA
v_gene: TRBV4-3
d_gene: NA
j_gene: TRBJ2-7
CDR3nt: TGCGCCAGCAGCCCCGGGGGGCCCTCCTACGAGCAGTACTTC
CDR3aa: CASSPGGPSYEQYF

abundance: NA
v_gene: TRBV5-5
d_gene: NA
j_gene: TRBJ2-5
CDR3nt: TGTGCCAGCAGCTCGGCCCCAGGGGAGACCCAGTACTTC
CDR3aa: CASSSAPGETQYF

abundance: NA
v_gene: TRBV24-1
d_gene: NA
j_gene: TRBJ1-1
CDR3nt: TGTGCCACCAGTGATTCCGGGAGTGCTTTCTTT
CDR3aa: CATSDSGSAFF

abundance: once
v_gene: TRBV27
d_gene: NA
j_gene: TRBJ2-2
CDR3nt: TGTGCCAGCAGTTTTAGAGCGAGCTTGAACACCGGGGAGCTGTTTTTT
CDR3aa: CASSFRASLNTGELFF

abundance: NA
v_gene: TRBV14
d_gene: TRBD1
j_gene: TRBJ1-1
CDR3nt: TGTGCCAGCAGCCAACTGGGGACAGGCCCGAACACTGAAGCTTTCTTT
CDR3aa: CASSQLGTGPNTEAFF

abundance: once
v_gene: TRBV2
d_gene: NA
j_gene: TRBJ1-5
CDR3nt: TGTGCCAGCCGGGGGGACAATCAGCCCCAGCATTTT
CDR3aa: CASRGDNQPQHF

abundance: NA
v_gene: TRBV7-3
d_gene: NA
j_gene: TRBJ1-6
CDR3nt: TGTGCCAGCAGCTTCGGCCAGGGGACACCCCTCCACTTT
CDR3aa: CASSFGQGTPLHF